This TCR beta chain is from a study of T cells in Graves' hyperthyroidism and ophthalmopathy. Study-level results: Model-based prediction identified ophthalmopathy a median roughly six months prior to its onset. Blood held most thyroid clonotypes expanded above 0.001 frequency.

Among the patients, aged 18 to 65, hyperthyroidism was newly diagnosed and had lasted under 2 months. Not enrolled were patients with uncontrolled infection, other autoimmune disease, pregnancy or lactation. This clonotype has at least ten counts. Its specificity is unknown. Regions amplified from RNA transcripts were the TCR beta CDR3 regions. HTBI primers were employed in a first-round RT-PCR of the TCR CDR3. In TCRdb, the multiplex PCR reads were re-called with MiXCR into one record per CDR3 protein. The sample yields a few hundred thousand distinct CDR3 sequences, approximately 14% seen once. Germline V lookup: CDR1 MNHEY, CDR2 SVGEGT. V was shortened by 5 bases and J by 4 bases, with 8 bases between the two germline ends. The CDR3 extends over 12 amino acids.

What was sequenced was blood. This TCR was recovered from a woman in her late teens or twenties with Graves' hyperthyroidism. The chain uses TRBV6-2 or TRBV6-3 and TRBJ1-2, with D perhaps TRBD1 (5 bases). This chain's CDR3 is CASSDQGYGYTF. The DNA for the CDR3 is TGTGCCAGCAGTGACCAGGGCTATGGCTACACCTTC.